The present entry profiles one T cell receptor (beta chain) with its context. In the authors' methods: Scientists estimated how many nucleated cells there were by amplifying reference gene primers. Produced via immunoSEQ multiplex PCR; TCRdb's table is partial and in-frame only. The D gene and trimming were derived from the DNA, and the V and J assignments and clone size from that table. The repertoire has roughly 150,000 clones, 84% of them found once; the top ten carry 2.5% to 3%. The CDR3 is 13 amino acids. V was clipped by 5 bases and J by 3 bases, with 10 bases between them. The germline CDR1 and CDR2 sequences are WNHNN and SYGVQD (reference sequence). Patients at the Seattle site were enrolled during active infection and followed longitudinally. The data stem from a study of blood T cell repertoires in COVID-19. Study-level background: The origin of the acute and convalescent COVID-19 samples was the United States, Italy and Spain. T cells, B-cell-depleted T cells, or PBMCs supplied cDNA or gDNA.

The receptor was derived from a woman aged 80 or older with COVID-19, enrolled during active disease. Sequencing was done on a sample of peripheral blood. The chain uses TRBV10-1 and TRBJ1-1; weak D call: TRBD1 (5 bases). The CDR3 spells CASSRHRYTEAFF. In DNA, the CDR3 is TGCGCCAGCAGTAGACACAGGTACACTGAAGCTTTCTTT.